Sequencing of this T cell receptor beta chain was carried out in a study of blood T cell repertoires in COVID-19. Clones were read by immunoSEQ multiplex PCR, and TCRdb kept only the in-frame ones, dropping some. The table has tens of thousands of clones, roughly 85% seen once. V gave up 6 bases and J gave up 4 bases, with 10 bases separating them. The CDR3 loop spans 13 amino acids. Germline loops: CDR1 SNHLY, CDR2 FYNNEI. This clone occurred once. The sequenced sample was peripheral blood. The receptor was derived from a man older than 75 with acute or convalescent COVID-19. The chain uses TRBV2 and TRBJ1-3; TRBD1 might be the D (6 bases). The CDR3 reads CASSGGPGNTIYF. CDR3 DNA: TGTGCCAGCAGCGGGGGGCCCGGAAACACCATATATTTT. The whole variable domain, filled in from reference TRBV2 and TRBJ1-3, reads EPEVTQTPSHQVTQMGQEVILRCVPISNHLYFYWYRQILGQKVEFLVSFYNNEISEKSEIFDDQFSVERPDGSNFTLKIRSTKLEDSAMYFCASSGGPGNTIYFGEGSWLTVV.